A selection of T cell receptor beta chains follows, all from one sample in a study of blood T cell repertoires in COVID-19. Method: immunoSEQ multiplex PCR; TCRdb's copy keeps in-frame clones and lacks some. The sample has a few hundred thousand clones; approximately 80% are singletons. Input material: PBMCs or T cells enriched from blood (not recorded which). All receptors derive from a woman aged 40 to 49 with acute COVID-19. Both conserved end residues are part of each CDR3. The D gene is left open where the match is weak. Part of the rows lack a size; the others show once, few, many or a class for expanded clones.

j_call: TRBJ2-1
v_call: TRBV5-1
clone_size: .
d_call: TRBD1
cdr3_nt: TGCGCCAGCAGCTACTCCTCCAGGGGGCTGGTGAATGAGCAGTTCTTC
cdr3_aa: CASSYSSRGLVNEQFF

j_call: TRBJ2-3
v_call: TRBV6-5
clone_size: .
d_call: TRBD2
cdr3_nt: TGTGCCAGCAGGAGGACTAGCGGGAGTGCAGATACGCAGTATTTT
cdr3_aa: CASRRTSGSADTQYF

j_call: TRBJ2-5
v_call: TRBV12-3/TRBV12-4
clone_size: .
d_call: .
cdr3_nt: TGTGCCAGCAGTTTACAGGTTCGGGAGACCCAGTACTTC
cdr3_aa: CASSLQVRETQYF

j_call: TRBJ1-2
v_call: TRBV6-1
clone_size: many
d_call: .
cdr3_nt: TGTGCCAGCAATGGTCAGGGTGCCTATGGCTACACCTTC
cdr3_aa: CASNGQGAYGYTF

j_call: TRBJ1-6
v_call: TRBV7-2
clone_size: .
d_call: .
cdr3_nt: TGTGCCAGCAGCGTCTACAGCCGCTATAATTCACCCCTCCACTTT
cdr3_aa: CASSVYSRYNSPLHF

j_call: TRBJ2-6
v_call: TRBV12-5
clone_size: .
d_call: .
cdr3_nt: TGTGCTAGTGGTTTGTTTTCCAGAAGAAGCTCTGGGGCCAACGTCCTGACTTTC
cdr3_aa: CASGLFSRRSSGANVLTF

j_call: TRBJ2-7
v_call: TRBV21-1
clone_size: .
d_call: .
cdr3_nt: TGTGCCAGCAGAGGAGGGACAGGGGTCTACGAGCAGTACTTC
cdr3_aa: CASRGGTGVYEQYF

j_call: TRBJ2-3
v_call: TRBV7-2
clone_size: once
d_call: .
cdr3_nt: TGTGCCAGCAGCTTCCAAGCGGGTACTAGCACAGATACGCAGTATTTT
cdr3_aa: CASSFQAGTSTDTQYF

j_call: TRBJ2-7
v_call: TRBV28
clone_size: .
d_call: .
cdr3_nt: TGTGCCAGCAGGATCTCACAGGGGAGGACCTACGAGCAGTACTTC
cdr3_aa: CASRISQGRTYEQYF

j_call: TRBJ2-5
v_call: TRBV6-4
clone_size: .
d_call: TRBD2
cdr3_nt: TGTGCCAGCAGTGAGATCGGGGGGACTCAAGAGACCCAGTACTTC
cdr3_aa: CASSEIGGTQETQYF

j_call: TRBJ1-2
v_call: TRBV6-5
clone_size: .
d_call: .
cdr3_nt: TGTGCCAGCAGTTTTAGAAACAAGCTGGAGGGCTACACCTTC
cdr3_aa: CASSFRNKLEGYTF

j_call: TRBJ2-3
v_call: TRBV9
clone_size: medium-sized
d_call: .
cdr3_nt: TGTGCCAGCAGAGGAGGGGGCACAGATACGCAGTATTTT
cdr3_aa: CASRGGGTDTQYF